These 16 T cell receptor beta chains were all obtained from the same sample, sequenced in a study of T cells in Graves' hyperthyroidism and ophthalmopathy (dated by TCRdb to the late 2010s). Libraries were made using multiplex PCR. The sample was run on an Illumina HiSeq 2000. The TCR beta CDR3 regions were amplified from RNA transcripts. A first-round RT-PCR of the TCR CDR3 used the HTBI primer set with the Qiagen OneStep RT-PCR kit. TCRdb took the public reads, trimmed them with fastp at Q25, ran MiXCR for clone calling and kept in-frame beta chains. Each CDR3 protein gets just one entry, which takes the most common genes and DNA from the rows behind it. This sample is represented by 280,000 or so distinct CDR3 sequences; roughly 15% of them were singletons. Over 30% of the sample rests with the top ten. The sample comprised blood. Receptors originate from a woman in her fifties or sixties with Graves' hyperthyroidism that later progressed to Graves' ophthalmopathy.

With respect to this clonotype: The junction does not match germline at one end; this may be a read error. The gene calls are TRBV29-1 and TRBJ2-2, with unresolved D. The CDR3 contains 13 residues. Germline V gene data show CDR1 as SQVTM and CDR2 as ANQGSEA. CDR3 bases: TGCAGCGTTGAATCCCCTAACACCGAGGAGCTGTTTTTT. Translating it yields CSVESPNTEELFF.

This clonotype was recorded many times. The chain joins TRBV5-8 to TRBJ2-2; 9 bases fit TRBD2. This CDR3 is 16 amino acids long. Germline assignment: CDR1 SGHTS and CDR2 YDEGEE. J was trimmed by 1 base and V by 3 bases; bases with no gene match: 4. The CDR3 sequence is CASSSLTSGNTGELFF. The CDR3 region has the DNA TGTGCCAGCAGCTCACTGACTAGCGGGAACACCGGGGAGCTGTTTTTT.

The chain employs TRBV14 and TRBJ1-2; D not certain. This CDR3 has 15 amino acids. Trimming left V 5 bases short and J 0 bases short, with 13 bases between. Germline CDR1 reads SGHDN; CDR2 reads FVKESK. The CDR3 spells CASSTLPQANYGYTF. The CDR3 DNA follows: TGTGCCAGCAGCACCTTGCCTCAAGCTAACTATGGCTACACCTTC.

In its sample, this clonotype was seen once. The rearrangement links TRBV19 to TRBJ2-1, with TRBD1 identical over 9 bases. The length of the CDR3 is 14 residues. The germline V gene encodes CDR1 LNHDA and CDR2 SQIVND (reference sequence). V lost 9 bases and J lost 4; bases outside the gene matches: 7. The CDR3 region has the DNA TGTGCCAGCGACCTGGGGACAGGGTACAATGAGCAGTTCTTC. Protein product: CASDLGTGYNEQFF.

This clonotype came up many times. J is TRBJ2-1 and V is TRBV7-3; no firm D call. V lost 0 bases, J lost 8 bases, and 8 bases lay in between. The CDR3 is 13 amino acids. Germline V lookup: CDR1 SGHTA, CDR2 FQGTGA. CDR3 sequence (DNA): TGTGCCAGCAGCTTAACCTCGGCCTATGAGCAGTTCTTC. This gives the protein CASSLTSAYEQFF.

This clonotype showed up just a few times. CDR3 sequence: CASSFDRNQPQHF. Here the CDR3 DNA reads TGTGCCAGCAGCTTTGACAGAAATCAGCCCCAGCATTTT. The V and J genes are TRBV5-6 and TRBJ1-5; weak D call: TRBD1 (5 bases). This CDR3 region has 13 residues. The germline V gene encodes CDR1 SGHDT and CDR2 YYEEEE. V was cut by 2 bases and J by 4 bases, with 7 bases left in between.

This clonotype appeared a few times. The genes are TRBV7-9 and TRBJ1-4; D call uncertain. The CDR3 runs 14 residues. Germline values: CDR1 SEHNR, CDR2 FQNEAQ (reference sequence). Deletions cut 7 bases from V and 2 bases from J, with 11 bases between. Here the CDR3 reads CASTELATNEKLFF. The CDR3 region has the DNA TGTGCCAGCACCGAACTCGCGACTAATGAAAAACTGTTTTTT.

The chain links TRBV2 to TRBJ1-2; D gene ambiguous. Trimming took 4 bases from V and 3 from J, leaving 6 bases between them. CDR3 length: 12 residues. Germline V gene data show CDR1 as SNHLY and CDR2 as FYNNEI. The DNA for the CDR3 is TGTGCCAGCAGTGTTCAAGACTATGGCTACACCTTC. It is translated as CASSVQDYGYTF.

This clonotype has just one count. A much larger clone lies one base from this, so it may be a read error. The chain carries TRBV6-1 and TRBJ2-7; D is tentatively TRBD1 or TRBD2 (5 bases each). V was clipped by 9 bases and J by 9 bases, with 21 bases between them. CDR3 size: 13 residues. Germline V gene lookup returns CDR1 MNHNS and CDR2 SASEGT. In DNA form, the CDR3 reads TGTGCCAGTTGGCACAGGAGGCGCGCGGGGCAGTACTTC. Translation: CASWHRRRAGQYF.

This clonotype was observed many times. The rearrangement links TRBV20-1 to TRBJ2-1, with 12 bases identical to TRBD2. The CDR3 covers 15 residues. Trimming took 0 bases from V and 4 from J; bases not matched to a gene: 1. The germline gives CDR1 DFQATT, CDR2 SNEGSKA (reference sequence). In DNA form, the CDR3 reads TGCAGTGCTAGAGATGGGACTAGCGGGTACAATGAGCAGTTCTTC. Its translation is CSARDGTSGYNEQFF.

This clonotype was counted a few times. The rearrangement uses TRBV19 and TRBJ1-6; D not resolved. Germline V gives CDR1 LNHDA, CDR2 SQIVND (reference sequence). The CDR3 runs to 13 residues. The V and J ends lost 3 bases and 12 bases respectively, with 12 bases between them. DNA of the CDR3: TGTGCCAGTAGTATTCGGTCAGCTGAACCCCTCCACTTT. Encoded protein: CASSIRSAEPLHF.

This clonotype was counted many times. The rearrangement joins TRBV10-3 to TRBJ2-7; perhaps TRBD1 as D (6 bases). CDR1 ENHRY and CDR2 SYGVKD come from the germline V gene. CDR3 length equals 14 residues. Trimming took off 0 bases at V and 2 bases at J, with 8 bases between the two ends. CDR3 in amino acids: CAISESGTPYEQYF. In nucleotides, the CDR3 is TGTGCCATCAGTGAGTCGGGGACACCCTACGAGCAGTACTTC.

The chain is built from TRBV5-4 and TRBJ1-1, with D possibly TRBD1 on 5 matching bases. The germline V gene has CDR1 SGHNT and CDR2 YYREEE (reference sequence). This CDR3 contains 15 residues. Trimming cost V 4 bases and J 1 base, with 14 bases left between them. The CDR3 DNA is TGTGCCAGCAGCGCTCAGGGATTGGGGAACACTGAAGCTTTCTTT. Translating gives CASSAQGLGNTEAFF.

In this sample, this clonotype turned up a few times. This chain uses TRBV5-1 with TRBJ1-1; D unclear. The germline gives CDR1 SGHRS, CDR2 YFSETQ. The CDR3 is made up of 13 amino acids. V was clipped by 5 bases and J by 6 bases, with 14 bases between them. CDR3 coding DNA: TGCGCCAGCAGTTCCTGGGGTGAGGCTGAAGCTTTCTTT. Its protein product is CASSSWGEAEAFF. The variable domain in full, completed from reference TRBV5-1 and TRBJ1-1, reads KAGVTQTPRYLIKTRGQQVTLSCSPISGHRSVSWYQQTPGQGLQFLFEYFSETQRNKGNFPGRFSGRQFSNSRSEMNVSTLELGDSALYLCASSSWGEAEAFFGQGTRLTVV.

This clonotype was detected many times. This chain joins TRBV6-1 and TRBJ1-2; weak D call: TRBD1 (6 bases). Germline values: CDR1 MNHNS, CDR2 SASEGT. This CDR3 has 15 residues. Deletions cut 2 bases from V and 1 base from J, with 11 bases between. The CDR3, as DNA: TGTGCCAGCAGTGAACCGGGACACCATAACTATGGCTACACCTTC. It is translated as CASSEPGHHNYGYTF.

This clonotype has at least ten counts. The chain has TRBV3-1 and TRBJ1-5; D gene uncertain. V was shortened by 4 bases and J by 3 bases, with 7 bases between the two germline ends. The germline V gene has CDR1 LGHDT and CDR2 YNNKEL (reference sequence). The length of the CDR3 is 13 residues. CDR3 residues: CASSRTPNQPQHF. The CDR3 nucleotides are TGTGCCAGCAGCCGGACTCCCAATCAGCCCCAGCATTTT. The entire variable domain, with the rest obtained from reference TRBV3-1 and TRBJ1-5, is as follows: DTAVSQTPKYLVTQMGNDKSIKCEQNLGHDTMYWYKQDSKKFLKIMFSYNNKELIINETVPNRFSPKSPDKAHLNLHINSLELGDSAVYFCASSRTPNQPQHFGDGTRLSIL.